Listed below are T cell receptor beta chains from one sample, sequenced in a study of blood T cell repertoires in COVID-19. Some clones are missing from TCRdb's copy, which holds only in-frame ones; the method was immunoSEQ multiplex PCR. The sample contains about 190,000 clones, around four fifths of which appear only once. The sequenced material came from peripheral blood. The source is a woman over 75 with active or convalescent COVID-19. CDR3s include the opening cysteine and the closing phenylalanine or tryptophan. The D gene is left open where the match is weak. A row's size may be missing; if present it is once, few, many or a size class.

V gene	clone size	D gene	J gene	CDR3 protein	CDR3 DNA
TRBV27	few	.	TRBJ2-7	CASSPGEKPYEQYF	TGTGCCAGCAGTCCGGGAGAGAAACCCTACGAGCAGTACTTC
TRBV13	.	TRBD1	TRBJ1-2	CASSLWGQLIYGYTF	TGTGCCAGCAGCCTCTGGGGACAGCTGATCTATGGCTACACCTTC
TRBV27	.	.	TRBJ1-1	CASSFREFGEAFF	TGTGCCAGCAGTTTTAGGGAGTTTGGCGAAGCTTTCTTT
TRBV30	few	TRBD1	TRBJ1-2	CAQRDSSYYGYTF	TGTGCCCAGAGGGACAGCTCCTACTATGGCTACACCTTC
TRBV6-5	.	TRBD2	TRBJ2-1	CASRIAGGHNEQFF	TGTGCCAGCAGAATAGCGGGGGGCCACAATGAGCAGTTCTTC
TRBV11-2	.	.	TRBJ2-5	CASSPHVKQETQYF	TGTGCCAGCAGTCCACATGTTAAACAAGAGACCCAGTACTTC
TRBV15	once	.	TRBJ2-3	CATSSNREYTDTQYF	TGTGCCACCAGCAGCAACAGGGAGTACACAGATACGCAGTATTTT
TRBV11-2	.	.	TRBJ1-1	CASSSVKGFLRRGNTEAFF	TGTGCCAGCAGCTCTGTCAAAGGATTTTTGCGTAGGGGGAACACTGAAGCTTTCTTT
TRBV19	.	.	TRBJ2-3	CASSASEPSTDTQYF	TGTGCCAGTAGTGCTAGCGAACCAAGCACAGATACGCAGTATTTT
TRBV25-1	.	.	TRBJ2-7	CASSDPDRLYEQYF	TGTGCCAGCAGTGATCCGGACAGACTCTACGAGCAGTACTTC
TRBV19	.	.	TRBJ2-3	CASTTGGVVDTQYF	TGTGCCAGTACCACCGGCGGGGTTGTAGATACGCAGTATTTT
TRBV4-3	.	TRBD2	TRBJ2-3	CASSRGLADTQYF	TGCGCCAGCAGCCGGGGACTAGCAGATACGCAGTATTTT
TRBV7-6	few	TRBD1	TRBJ2-7	CASSLRTGDEQYF	TGTGCCAGCAGCTTAAGGACAGGGGACGAGCAGTACTTC
TRBV6-2/TRBV6-3	.	.	TRBJ1-1	CASSFDRIRGTEAFF	TGTGCCAGCAGTTTCGACAGGATACGGGGCACTGAAGCTTTCTTT
TRBV7-2	once	.	TRBJ2-4	CASRGGPTGHLLAKNIQYF	TGTGCCAGCAGGGGTGGTCCAACAGGTCACCTACTAGCCAAAAACATTCAGTACTTC
TRBV5-1	few	TRBD1	TRBJ2-7	CASSTGQGIYEQYF	TGCGCCAGCAGCACCGGACAGGGGATCTACGAGCAGTACTTC
TRBV5-6	.	TRBD1	TRBJ1-1	CASSLVVDRGKAEAFF	TGTGCCAGCAGCTTGGTGGTGGACAGGGGGAAAGCTGAAGCTTTCTTT
TRBV6-1	.	.	TRBJ1-1	CASSGGWALVLNTEAFF	TGTGCCAGCAGTGGGGGCTGGGCCCTGGTTTTGAACACTGAAGCTTTCTTT
TRBV7-9	.	.	TRBJ1-2	CASSPGGGSDGYTF	TGTGCCAGCAGCCCCGGGGGGGGCAGTGATGGCTACACCTTC
TRBV28	.	.	TRBJ1-1	CASLRGGAEAFF	TGTGCCAGCTTACGGGGGGGGGCCGAAGCTTTCTTT
TRBV9	.	.	TRBJ1-3	CASSVRDSSGNTIYF	TGTGCCAGCAGCGTCCGGGACTCCTCGGGAAACACCATATATTTT
TRBV18	.	.	TRBJ1-1	CASSPAVEANTEAFF	TGTGCCAGCTCACCAGCCGTAGAGGCTAACACTGAAGCTTTCTTT
TRBV5-4	.	TRBD2	TRBJ2-5	CASSLRLAEETQYF	TGTGCCAGCAGCTTGAGGCTAGCGGAAGAGACCCAGTACTTC
TRBV28	.	.	TRBJ1-3	CASTLQGNTIYF	TGTGCCAGCACTTTGCAGGGAAACACCATATATTTT
TRBV28	.	TRBD1	TRBJ1-2	CASSLEGQEAFF	TGTGCCAGCAGTTTAGAGGGACAGGAGGCTTTCTTC
TRBV9	.	TRBD1	TRBJ2-1	CASSPSSAGTGIFNEQFF	TGTGCCAGCAGCCCTAGCTCTGCCGGGACAGGGATTTTCAATGAGCAGTTCTTC
TRBV9	.	.	TRBJ1-1	CASSVGAGDTEAFF	TGTGCCAGCAGCGTAGGGGCAGGGGACACTGAAGCTTTCTTT
TRBV18	.	.	TRBJ2-2	CASSPQGTNTGELFF	TGTGCCAGCTCACCTCAGGGAACGAACACCGGGGAGCTGTTTTTT
TRBV30	.	.	TRBJ1-2	CAWSAVYGYTF	TGTGCCTGGAGTGCCGTCTATGGCTACACCTTC
TRBV4-3	.	.	TRBJ1-1	CASSQELARLGGTEAFF	TGCGCCAGCAGCCAAGAATTGGCCAGGCTGGGTGGCACTGAAGCTTTCTTT
TRBV28	.	TRBD1	TRBJ1-1	CASSLMTGDVGTEAFF	TGTGCCAGCAGTTTAATGACAGGGGACGTGGGAACTGAAGCTTTCTTT
TRBV18	few	.	TRBJ1-2	CASSLSNGDSNYGYTF	TGTGCCAGCTCCCTAAGCAACGGGGACTCTAACTATGGCTACACCTTC
TRBV4-1	.	.	TRBJ2-3	CASSQQGTDTQYF	TGCGCCAGCAGCCAACAGGGCACAGATACGCAGTATTTT
TRBV7-9	many	.	TRBJ1-2	CASSPEAWEGYTF	TGTGCCAGCAGCCCGGAGGCCTGGGAGGGCTACACCTTC
TRBV7-9	.	.	TRBJ1-2	CASQKGTGFHYGYTF	TGTGCCAGCCAGAAAGGTACAGGGTTTCACTATGGCTACACCTTC
TRBV28	.	TRBD1	TRBJ1-4	CAVSRDSPFNEKLFF	TGTGCCGTTTCCAGGGACAGCCCATTTAATGAAAAACTGTTTTTT
TRBV7-2	.	.	TRBJ2-1	CASVRQSSYNEQFF	TGTGCCAGCGTTCGACAGAGCTCCTACAATGAGCAGTTCTTC
TRBV28	few	.	TRBJ1-2	CASSPIIVGDYGYTF	TGTGCCAGCAGTCCAATTATTGTGGGAGACTATGGCTACACCTTC
TRBV3-1/TRBV3-2	.	.	TRBJ1-6	CASSPSHSYNSPLHF	TGTGCCAGCAGCCCCTCCCATAGCTATAATTCACCCCTCCACTTT
TRBV5-1	.	TRBD2	TRBJ2-1	CASSLEGRALYNEQFF	TGCGCCAGCAGCTTGGAGGGGAGGGCCCTTTACAATGAGCAGTTCTTC
TRBV28	.	.	TRBJ2-3	CASSLPREGTDTQYF	TGTGCCAGCAGTTTACCCAGGGAGGGCACAGATACGCAGTATTTT
TRBV5-1	.	TRBD1	TRBJ1-1	CASSWTSGGRVNTEAFF	TGCGCCAGCAGCTGGACCTCAGGGGGCCGGGTGAACACTGAAGCTTTCTTT
TRBV4-1	.	.	TRBJ2-5	CASSLIISKETQYF	TGCGCCAGCAGCCTGATAATATCTAAGGAGACCCAGTACTTC
TRBV4-3	.	TRBD2	TRBJ2-3	CASSPRAGGSPSTDTQYF	TGCGCCAGCAGCCCCAGAGCGGGGGGAAGCCCTAGCACAGATACGCAGTATTTT
TRBV29-1	few	.	TRBJ1-4	CSVVTATPEKLFF	TGCAGCGTTGTTACAGCAACACCTGAAAAACTGTTTTTT
TRBV6-2/TRBV6-3	.	.	TRBJ2-2	CASSYQAPNTGELFF	TGTGCCAGCAGTTACCAGGCCCCCAACACCGGGGAGCTGTTTTTT
TRBV6-6	few	.	TRBJ2-1	CASLQGRTNNEQFF	TGTGCCTCCCTACAGGGAAGAACTAACAATGAGCAGTTCTTC
TRBV10-3	.	TRBD1	TRBJ2-7	CAISDQGAYEQYF	TGTGCCATCAGTGATCAGGGGGCCTACGAGCAGTACTTC
TRBV2	.	.	TRBJ1-5	CASSEPGLFNQPQHF	TGTGCCAGCAGCGAACCGGGACTGTTCAATCAGCCCCAGCATTTT
TRBV2	.	TRBD1	TRBJ2-7	CASSDRGRTYEQYF	TGTGCCAGCAGTGACAGGGGGCGAACCTACGAGCAGTACTTC
TRBV4-2	.	.	TRBJ1-5	CASSQETPSPQHF	TGTGCCAGCAGCCAAGAGACTCCTTCGCCCCAGCATTTT
TRBV28	.	.	TRBJ2-7	CASSLTGYEQYF	TGTGCCAGCAGTTTGACGGGCTACGAGCAGTACTTC
TRBV7-9	once	TRBD1	TRBJ1-3	CASSLEQGAFGNTIYF	TGTGCCAGCAGCCTGGAGCAGGGGGCGTTTGGAAACACCATATATTTT
TRBV5-1	.	.	TRBJ2-5	CASSLGGSIGETQYF	TGCGCCAGCAGCTTGGGTGGTTCTATCGGGGAGACCCAGTACTTC